Below, 19 T cell receptor beta chains from the same sample are listed, as sequenced in a study of shared clonotypes between healthy human individuals. The table came from immunoSEQ multiplex PCR; TCRdb's copy has only in-frame clones and leaves some out. The sample lists 2 million to 2.5 million clones; approximately 95% were seen once. Sequenced: naive CD4+ T cells from PBMCs. Subset defined: CD45RA+ positively selected. The receptors here all came from a man younger than 30 in good health. Some clones in this sample may be carry-over from other donors' samples.

This chain uses TRBV28 with TRBJ2-7; no reliable D call. The CDR3 extends over 16 amino acids. The V end lost 6 bases, the J end lost 0 bases, and 18 bases lay between the germline ends. Germline CDR1 MDHEN, CDR2 SYDVKM. This CDR3 reads CASRPSGRAVSYEQYF. The CDR3 nucleotides read TGTGCCAGCAGACCCTCAGGTAGGGCAGTCTCCTACGAGCAGTACTTC. The variable domain in full, completed from reference TRBV28 and TRBJ2-7, reads DVKVTQSSRYLVKRTGEKVFLECVQDMDHENMFWYRQDPGLGLRLIYFSYDVKMKEKGDIPEGYSVSREKKERFSLILESASTNQTSMYLCASRPSGRAVSYEQYFGPGTRLTVT.

This clone was seen only once. At the DNA level, this CDR3 is encoded by other sequences in the same sample as well. The gene calls are TRBV7-2 and TRBJ2-7; 8 nucleotides agree with TRBD2. With V trimmed by 1 base and J by 2 bases, 4 bases remained unmatched. The CDR3 runs 15 residues. Germline CDR1 reads SGHTA; CDR2 reads FQGNSA. CDR3 coding DNA: TGTGCCAGCAGCTTAGGGCTAGCGGGCGCCTACGAGCAGTACTTC. Amino acid sequence: CASSLGLAGAYEQYF.

The chain has TRBV6-5 and TRBJ2-1; TRBD2 matches at 9 bases. The CDR3 length is 15 residues. The V gene's germline CDR1 is MNHEY and CDR2 SVGAGI. V dropped 2 bases and J dropped 6; count of bases not matched to a gene: 5. CDR3 region: CASSYIGGRGNEQFF. The CDR3 DNA reads as TGTGCCAGCAGTTACATTGGCGGGAGGGGCAATGAGCAGTTCTTC.

The rearrangement uses TRBV6-5 and TRBJ2-7; 7 positions agree with TRBD1. This CDR3 has 15 amino acids. The V gene's germline CDR1 is MNHEY and CDR2 SVGAGI. V dropped 7 bases and J dropped 3; count of bases not matched to a gene: 12. The chain's CDR3 is CASTRTRQGNYEQYF. For the CDR3, the DNA is TGTGCCAGCACCAGGACCCGACAGGGAAACTACGAGCAGTACTTC.

V is TRBV21-1 and J is TRBJ2-5; no DNA check was done on the table's D call, TRBD1. TRBV21-1 is assigned pseudogene status. The CDR3 is 14 amino acids. The CDR3 nucleotides are TGTGCCAGCAGCAACGGGACAGACCAAGAGACCCAGTACTTC. Translated: CASSNGTDQETQYF.

The gene calls are TRBV28 and TRBJ1-5, with TRBD1 as a possible D gene (5 bases). The V end lost 5 bases, the J end lost 3 bases, and 8 bases lay between the germline ends. Germline V gene data show CDR1 as MDHEN and CDR2 as SYDVKM. There are 13 residues in the CDR3. The CDR3 nucleotides are TGTGCCAGCAGTCGGGGGGTCAATCAGCCCCAGCATTTT. It yields the protein CASSRGVNQPQHF.

The J gene is TRBJ2-1, the V gene TRBV27; D gene unclear. This CDR3 has 15 residues. Germline CDR1 MNHEY, CDR2 SMNVEV (reference sequence). V shed 0 bases and J shed 5 bases, with 11 bases lying between them. The CDR3 sequence: CASSLSITPNNEQFF. DNA of the CDR3: TGTGCCAGCAGTTTATCGATCACCCCAAACAATGAGCAGTTCTTC.

The table lists this clone with a count of one. The rearrangement joins TRBV7-9 to TRBJ1-4, with a possible D match to TRBD1 (5 bases). V lost 5 bases and J 5 bases, leaving 15 bases between the germline ends. The CDR3 covers 15 residues. The germline V gene encodes CDR1 SEHNR and CDR2 FQNEAQ (reference sequence). CDR3 sequence: CASSQQGRQNEKLFF. The CDR3 coding sequence is TGTGCCAGCAGCCAGCAGGGACGGCAAAATGAAAAACTGTTTTTT.

The V and J genes are TRBV25-1 and TRBJ2-3, with TRBD2 matching over 13 bases. The CDR3 extends over 17 amino acids. Looked up from germline, CDR1 is MGHDK and CDR2 is SYGVNS. Germline trimming cut 1 base from V and 2 bases from J; bases unmatched to any gene: 3. The DNA for the CDR3 is TGTGCCAGCAGTGAATTGGGACTAGCGGGATTCACAGATACGCAGTATTTT. As protein: CASSELGLAGFTDTQYF. The whole variable domain, remainder taken from reference TRBV25-1 and TRBJ2-3, is EADIYQTPRYLVIGTGKKITLECSQTMGHDKMYWYQQDPGMELHLIHYSYGVNSTEKGDLSSESTVSRIRTEHFPLTLESARPSHTSQYLCASSELGLAGFTDTQYFGPGTRLTVL.

As regards this clone: At the DNA level, this CDR3 is encoded by other sequences in the same sample as well. The V call is TRBV28, the J call TRBJ2-7; TRBD1 agrees at 12 bases. Germline V lookup: CDR1 MDHEN, CDR2 SYDVKM. The CDR3 is 16 amino acids. The V gene end was trimmed by 4 bases and the J gene end by 2 bases; junction bases not matched to a gene: 6. The CDR3 loop reads CASSSPGTGGPYEQYF. The DNA for the CDR3 is TGTGCCAGCAGTTCCCCCGGGACAGGGGGCCCCTACGAGCAGTACTTC.

V and J are TRBV7-2 and TRBJ2-1, with D perhaps matching TRBD2 (6 bases). This CDR3 is built from 15 residues. The V gene lost 2 bases and the J gene lost 0 bases, with 8 bases spanning the gap. The germline CDR1 and CDR2 sequences are SGHTA and FQGNSA. The CDR3 DNA reads TGTGCCAGCAGCTTATCGGAGGGCTCCTACAATGAGCAGTTCTTC. Its protein is CASSLSEGSYNEQFF.

The chain joins TRBV2 to TRBJ1-2, with D uncertain. The CDR3 sequence is 13 residues long. Between the trimmed V and J ends, which lost 4 bases and 8 bases, there was a span of 14 bases. Germline values: CDR1 SNHLY, CDR2 FYNNEI. Written as DNA, the CDR3 is TGTGCCAGCAGTGTGTTTAGAGCCGAGGGCTACACCTTC. This translates into CASSVFRAEGYTF.

The count of this clone is one. The CDR3 loop reads CASSPGTGPGNTIYF. The CDR3 nucleotides are TGTGCCAGCAGTCCCGGGACAGGGCCCGGAAACACCATATATTTT. V usage is TRBV27 and J usage is TRBJ1-3, with 9 bases that match TRBD1. This CDR3 contains 15 residues. Germline CDR1 MNHEY, CDR2 SMNVEV (reference sequence). V lost 5 bases and J lost 4; bases outside the gene matches: 6.

The chain couples TRBV28 to TRBJ2-7; 9 bases match TRBD1. The trim removed 2 bases at V and 0 bases at J, leaving 5 bases unmatched. CDR1 and CDR2 from the germline V gene are MDHEN and SYDVKM. The CDR3 length is 16 residues. The CDR3 bases are TGTGCCAGCAGTTTAATAGGGACAGGGCGCTCCTACGAGCAGTACTTC. Amino acids: CASSLIGTGRSYEQYF.

V gene TRBV2 combines with J gene TRBJ2-1; 14 bases fit TRBD2. This CDR3 is built from 19 residues. V was pared by 3 bases and J by 1 base, with 8 bases of the junction left unmatched. Germline values: CDR1 SNHLY, CDR2 FYNNEI. The CDR3 DNA is TGTGCCAGCAGTGAGGGAGGGACTAGCGGGAGTAGGTCCTACAATGAGCAGTTCTTC. The encoded protein is CASSEGGTSGSRSYNEQFF. Using reference TRBV2 and TRBJ2-1 for the parts outside the CDR3, the full variable domain is EPEVTQTPSHQVTQMGQEVILRCVPISNHLYFYWYRQILGQKVEFLVSFYNNEISEKSEIFDDQFSVERPDGSNFTLKIRSTKLEDSAMYFCASSEGGTSGSRSYNEQFFGPGTRLTVL.

This rearrangement joins TRBV11-2 to TRBJ2-7; 8 bases map to TRBD2. CDR3 length equals 15 residues. Unmatched junction bases numbered 4, after V lost 1 base and J lost 2 bases. The germline CDR1 and CDR2 sequences are SGHAT and FQNNGV. The CDR3 sequence is CASSLGTSGAYEQYF. CDR3 coding DNA: TGTGCCAGCAGCTTAGGAACTAGCGGAGCCTACGAGCAGTACTTC.

The gene calls are TRBV4-1 and TRBJ2-3, with D perhaps TRBD2 (6 bases). The CDR3 is 16 residues long. The ends were cut back, 0 bases at V and 6 bases at J, with 16 bases in the middle. Germline V CDR1 and CDR2: MGHRA, YSYEKL. CDR3 residues: CASSQEGPSARDTQYF. CDR3 nucleotide sequence: TGCGCCAGCAGCCAAGAGGGCCCTAGCGCACGGGATACGCAGTATTTT.

The chain is built from TRBV9 and TRBJ2-1, with 8 positions matching TRBD2. The CDR3 has 15 amino acids. Trimming at V came to 0 bases and at J to 3 bases, leaving 2 bases not matched to a gene. Germline V CDR1 and CDR2: SGDLS, YYNGEE. The CDR3 DNA reads TGTGCCAGCAGCGTAGCTAGCGGGTACTACAATGAGCAGTTCTTC. This gives the protein CASSVASGYYNEQFF.

The rearrangement uses TRBV5-1 and TRBJ2-7; 7 nucleotides align to TRBD2. CDR1 and CDR2 (germline): SGHRS, YFSETQ. The CDR3 covers 15 residues. Trimming removed 0 bases from V and 2 bases from J; junction bases left unmatched: 5. CDR3 coding DNA: TGCGCCAGCAGCTTGGAGGGGAGGGGAACCTACGAGCAGTACTTC. Amino acids: CASSLEGRGTYEQYF.